These 10 T cell receptor beta chains originate from one sample sequenced in a study of cytomegalovirus exposure and HLA in healthy donors. PCR was performed using 60 Vbeta and 13 Jbeta primers. Some clones are missing from TCRdb's copy, which holds only in-frame ones; the method was immunoSEQ multiplex PCR. The sample shows some 200,000 clones, 60% to 80% of them seen only once. Material for sequencing was PBMCs. The receptor source for this set is a woman aged 25 to 39 in good health and CMV-seronegative.

The chain couples TRBV6-4 to TRBJ2-6; D not resolved. With 9 bases removed from V and 2 bases from J, the gap between germline ends came to 5 bases. The CDR3 contains 12 residues. Germline CDR1 MRHNA, CDR2 SNTAGT. Here the CDR3 reads CARIAGANVLTF. The CDR3 DNA reads TGTGCCAGGATAGCTGGGGCCAACGTCCTGACTTTC.

The rearrangement joins TRBV4-1 to TRBJ1-2, with TRBD1 matching over 10 bases. CDR1 and CDR2 from the germline V gene are MGHRA and YSYEKL. V shed 4 bases and J 0 bases; nucleotides not matched to a gene: 8. CDR3 size: 17 residues. The CDR3 DNA follows: TGCGCCAGCAGCCCACAATACGGACAGGGGGCTAACTATGGCTACACCTTC. Its protein is CASSPQYGQGANYGYTF.

The chain couples TRBV30 to TRBJ1-1; 12 nucleotides agree with TRBD1. The V segment lost 8 bases and the J segment 6 bases; nucleotides outside the gene matches: 4. The CDR3 has 12 amino acids. Germline V gives CDR1 GTSNPN, CDR2 SVGIG (reference sequence). As DNA, the CDR3 is TGTGCCCGCGGGACAGGGGGCCCTGAAGCTTTCTTT. It specifies CARGTGGPEAFF.

This clone was found once. The gene calls are TRBV27 and TRBJ2-7, with 9 bases that match TRBD1. J lost 5 bases, V lost 7 bases, and 9 bases had no gene match. There are 14 residues in the CDR3. Germline loops: CDR1 MNHEY, CDR2 SMNVEV (reference sequence). The CDR3 DNA reads TGTGCCAGCACCCCGACAGGGGGGTTTGACGAGCAGTACTTC. This gives the protein CASTPTGGFDEQYF.

This clone was found once. The rearrangement uses TRBV18 and TRBJ2-3; D may be TRBD2 (5 bases). Germline CDR1 is KGHSH and CDR2 is LQKENI. The length of the CDR3 is 15 residues. V was trimmed by 3 bases and J by 2 bases, leaving 12 bases between them. CDR3 amino acids: CASSPPLASTDTQYF. CDR3 DNA: TGTGCCAGCTCACCTCCCCTAGCCTCCACAGATACGCAGTATTTT.

V is TRBV13 and J is TRBJ2-5, with 11 bases lining up with TRBD2. V was clipped by 5 bases and J by 1 base; unmatched bases: 9. This CDR3 region has 17 residues. Per the germline V gene, CDR1 is PRHDT and CDR2 is FYEKMQ (reference sequence). The CDR3 DNA reads TGTGCCAGCAGCCCCTCCGGGACTAGCGGCTTCCAAGAGACCCAGTACTTC. Its translation: CASSPSGTSGFQETQYF.

This rearrangement joins TRBV27 to TRBJ2-2; perhaps TRBD1 as D (5 bases). This CDR3 has 16 residues. V lost 1 base and J lost 1, with 10 bases in between. Germline V lookup: CDR1 MNHEY, CDR2 SMNVEV (reference sequence). The CDR3 reads CASSLFRGGNTGELFF. The DNA for the CDR3 is TGTGCCAGCAGTTTATTTAGGGGCGGGAACACCGGGGAGCTGTTTTTT.

The V gene is TRBV27, the J gene TRBJ2-7; TRBD1 matches at 9 bases. The CDR3 totals 17 residues. CDR1 is MNHEY and CDR2 is SMNVEV in the germline V gene (reference sequence). Trimming took 0 bases from V and 3 from J; bases not matched to a gene: 9. CDR3 nucleotides: TGTGCCAGCAGTTTATCACCGGGGACAGGGTTAGACTACGAGCAGTACTTC. Translated, it gives CASSLSPGTGLDYEQYF.

This rearrangement joins TRBV25-1 to TRBJ1-4; 8 bases are a match to TRBD1. V lost 7 bases, J lost 8 bases, and 6 bases stayed unmatched. Germline lookup yields CDR1 MGHDK and CDR2 SYGVNS. This CDR3 has 13 amino acids. The CDR3 DNA reads as TGTGCCAGCAAGCAGGGGGCTCGGGAAAAACTGTTTTTT. Translated, it gives CASKQGAREKLFF.

A single count supports this clone. This rearrangement joins TRBV4-1 to TRBJ2-7; 8 nucleotides match TRBD2. V was clipped by 4 bases and J by 4 bases; unmatched bases: 3. The CDR3 spans 13 residues. CDR1 MGHRA and CDR2 YSYEKL come from the germline V gene. The CDR3 bases are TGCGCCAGCAGCCTAGCGGGACAATACGAGCAGTACTTC. Translating it yields CASSLAGQYEQYF.